A single sample is the source of the 9 T cell receptor beta chains below, sequenced in a study of human T cells and chemical hapten exposure (dated by TCRdb to the early 2020s). Per the publication, the time point label means: patch test 1, 2 weeks after DPC sensitization. The sample's treatment or condition label, in plain terms: therapeutic diphenylcyclopropenone sensitization with weekly scalp DPC. The library was prepared using RACE. The listed sequencing device is NextSeq 500. TCRdb reprocessing: public reads trimmed at Q25 with fastp, clones called with MiXCR, in-frame beta chains kept. Merged by CDR3 protein, the rows form single entries marked with the most common genes and DNA. The sample table lists roughly 180,000 distinct CDR3 sequences, approximately 20% of them with a count of one. The top ten constitute under 8.5% of the sample. The source was whole blood, collected in connection with sensitization to the hapten diphenylcyclopropenone (DPC). Receptors were obtained from a woman aged 45-65 years with alopecia areata. Some clones in this sample may be carry-over from other donors' samples.

This clonotype has a handful of counts. The chain uses TRBV5-1 and TRBJ2-1; 8 bases agree with TRBD1. J gave up 5 bases and V 3 bases, and 7 bases lay outside the gene matches. The germline CDR1 and CDR2 sequences are SGHRS and YFSETQ. The CDR3 length is 15 residues. CDR3 nucleotide sequence: TGCGCCAGCAGCTCCGGACAGGGAGGCCACAATGAGCAGTTCTTC. Protein sequence: CASSSGQGGHNEQFF.

This chain links TRBV7-2 with TRBJ1-1, with TRBD1 as a possible D gene (6 bases). Trimming took off 1 base at V and 5 bases at J, with 14 bases between the two ends. The germline V gene encodes CDR1 SGHTA and CDR2 FQGNSA. The length of the CDR3 is 15 residues. The CDR3 sequence: CASSLVGGAGTEAFF. The CDR3 DNA follows: TGTGCCAGCAGCTTAGTAGGGGGGGCGGGGACTGAAGCTTTCTTT.

This clonotype was detected a few times. This rearrangement joins TRBV7-9 to TRBJ2-3; D possibly corresponds to TRBD2 (6 bases). The CDR3 has 14 amino acids. Germline V gene lookup returns CDR1 SEHNR and CDR2 FQNEAQ (reference sequence). V lost 4 bases to trimming and J lost 4 bases, with 12 bases between them. Written as DNA, the CDR3 is TGTGCCAGCAGCTCTCTGACTAGACCAGATACGCAGTATTTT. Translated: CASSSLTRPDTQYF.

This clonotype was picked up a small number of times. The rearrangement links TRBV7-3 to TRBJ1-1, with D uncertain. Germline V gene data show CDR1 as SGHTA and CDR2 as FQGTGA. Trimming removed 2 bases at V and 3 bases at J, with 13 bases between. The CDR3 totals 15 residues. The CDR3 region has the DNA TGTGCCAGCAGCTTAGGACCAGGCTTCGACACTGAAGCTTTCTTT. Translating it yields CASSLGPGFDTEAFF.

The chain carries TRBV29-1 and TRBJ2-2; 9 bases align to TRBD1. Germline V gene lookup returns CDR1 SQVTM and CDR2 ANQGSEA. The ends lost 7 bases at V and 7 bases at J; junction bases unmatched: 10. The CDR3 contains 14 residues. CDR3 coding DNA: TGCAGCGCCGCCGGGACAGGGTCCTTCGGGGAGCTGTTTTTT. Translated, it gives CSAAGTGSFGELFF.

The V and J genes are TRBV15 and TRBJ2-1; tentatively, D is TRBD2 (5 bases). The CDR3 extends over 19 amino acids. Germline V lookup: CDR1 LNHNV, CDR2 YYDKDF (reference sequence). V was trimmed by 0 bases and J by 4 bases, leaving 22 bases between them. CDR3 DNA: TGTGCCACCAGCAGAGACCGAAGGCTAGCCAGTGGTCTTTACAATGAGCAGTTCTTC. Translation: CATSRDRRLASGLYNEQFF.

This clonotype was seen a few times. The rearrangement joins TRBV6-5 to TRBJ1-1; no definite D call. The CDR3 runs 13 residues. Germline CDR1 MNHEY, CDR2 SVGAGI. The germline V and J ends were trimmed by 6 bases and 0 bases, with 8 bases remaining between them. The CDR3 DNA sequence: TGTGCCAGCAGATGGGGAGTGAACACTGAAGCTTTCTTT. This sequence encodes CASRWGVNTEAFF.

This clonotype was observed a handful of times. The chain carries TRBV4-2 and TRBJ1-3, with TRBD1 as a possible D gene (5 bases). CDR3 length: 17 amino acids. V was shortened by 0 bases and J by 0 bases, with 12 bases between the two germline ends. The V gene's germline CDR1 is LGHNA and CDR2 YNFKEQ. The CDR3 protein is CASSQDPGGSSGNTIYF. CDR3 bases: TGTGCCAGCAGCCAAGATCCTGGGGGTAGCTCTGGAAACACCATATATTTT.

This clonotype has more than one count but fewer than ten. The chain combines TRBV12-3 or TRBV12-4 with TRBJ2-1, with D uncertain. Trimming took off 7 bases at V and 0 bases at J, with 16 bases between the two ends. The CDR3 runs to 16 residues. The CDR3 protein is CASKAHTTVSYNEQFF. Here the CDR3 DNA reads TGTGCCAGCAAAGCCCATACTACGGTCTCCTACAATGAGCAGTTCTTC.